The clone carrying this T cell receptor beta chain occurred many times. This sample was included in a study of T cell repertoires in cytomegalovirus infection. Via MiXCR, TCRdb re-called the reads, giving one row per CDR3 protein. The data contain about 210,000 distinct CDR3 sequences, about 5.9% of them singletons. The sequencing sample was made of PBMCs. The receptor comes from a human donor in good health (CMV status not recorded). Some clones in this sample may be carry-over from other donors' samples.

CDR3 coding DNA: TGTGCCAGCAGGCAAGCCGGGACCCCTCCGGCTTTCTTT. As protein: CASRQAGTPPAFF. The V gene is TRBV7-2, the J gene TRBJ1-1, with D perhaps matching TRBD1 (5 bases). Per the germline V gene, CDR1 is SGHTA and CDR2 is FQGNSA. Trimming shortened V by 6 bases and J by 11 bases, and 19 bases separated the two germline ends. This CDR3 spans 13 amino acids.